This entry features one TCR beta chain sequence. What it recognizes is unknown. Bone marrow was sampled from every patient at the time of active disease. The sample is drawn from a study of read filtering for tumor transcriptome and immune sequencing. Broader study findings: Correlation between methods rose after single-read clonotypes were removed.

From approximately 430 ng of RNA, a library with molecular barcoded alpha/delta and beta/gamma adaptors was made. TCRdb used MiXCR to reprocess the reads, holding one entry per CDR3 protein. The profile shows roughly 18,000 distinct CDR3 sequences, approximately 20% of them singletons. Looked up from germline, CDR1 is LGHNA and CDR2 is YNFKEQ. Unmatched junction bases numbered 8, after V lost 4 bases and J lost 8 bases. This CDR3 is 15 amino acids long. The specimen was a population of CD138-negative cells sorted from bone marrow. The chain recombines TRBV4-2 with TRBJ2-1, with 10 positions matching TRBD2. The sequence came from a donor aged 40 or older with multiple myeloma. Here the CDR3 reads CASSLLAGESDEQFF. The CDR3 DNA reads TGTGCCAGCAGCCTGCTAGCGGGAGAAAGCGATGAGCAGTTCTTC.